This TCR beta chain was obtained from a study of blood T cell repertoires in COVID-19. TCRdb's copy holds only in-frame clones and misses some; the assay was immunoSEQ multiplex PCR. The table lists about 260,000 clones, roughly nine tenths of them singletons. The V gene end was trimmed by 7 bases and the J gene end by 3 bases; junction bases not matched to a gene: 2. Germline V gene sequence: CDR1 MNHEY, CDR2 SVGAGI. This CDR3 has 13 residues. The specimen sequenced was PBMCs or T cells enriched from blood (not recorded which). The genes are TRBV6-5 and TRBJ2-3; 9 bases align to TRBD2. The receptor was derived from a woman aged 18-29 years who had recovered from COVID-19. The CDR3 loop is CASKGLATDTQYF. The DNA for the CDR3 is TGTGCCAGCAAAGGACTAGCGACAGATACGCAGTATTTT.